The clone carrying this T cell receptor (beta chain) was seen a few times. The antigen remains unidentified. These data are taken from a study of OX40 agonist ivuxolimab in advanced cancers. Study at large: Dose-escalation cases comprised hepatocellular carcinoma, melanoma, renal cell or head and neck cancer.

Germline values: CDR1 SNHLY, CDR2 FYNNEI. The ends were cut back, 6 bases at V and 10 bases at J, with 12 bases in the middle. The CDR3 has 11 residues. Produced via immunoSEQ multiplex PCR; TCRdb's table is partial and in-frame only. The table includes tens of thousands of clones, approximately 84% detected once. Study observations and caveats: Relatively little clonal expansion, among the lowest observed, appeared in partial responders at 0.1-3.0 mg/kg.

The input for sequencing was CD4+ or CD8+ T cells sorted from blood, taken in a trial of the OX40 agonist ivuxolimab. This chain joins TRBV2 and TRBJ1-1; D uncertain. This TCR derives from an adult with an advanced solid tumor such as melanoma, head and neck, liver or kidney cancer. The CDR3 reads CASRPSWGAFF. CDR3 nucleotide sequence: TGTGCCAGCAGGCCCAGTTGGGGAGCTTTCTTT.